These T cell receptor beta chains were read from a single sample in a study of cytotoxic CD8 clonotypes in ibrutinib-treated CLL. TCRdb's table, derived via immunoSEQ multiplex PCR, lists solely in-frame clones and lacks some. The table lists roughly 250,000 clones, under 75% of them singletons. The input for sequencing was PBMCs, taken after 24 months of ibrutinib treatment. These receptors all come from a human donor with chronic lymphocytic leukemia. Both conserved end residues are trimmed from each CDR3.

v_call	cdr3_aa
TRBV18	ASSNSGNRDNEQF
TRBV28	ASSIAVAGGREQY
TRBV7-2	ASGLAGGPTDTQY
TRBV21-1	ASSKHRAGGLDNEQF
TRBV28	ASSFSTGNTDTQY
TRBV2	ASSESREIAAF
TRBV27	ASSSTVSGNTIY
TRBV2	ASSETGQDLINQPQH
TRBV4-2	ASSYDRVDGNTIY
TRBV5-1	ASSLLSTGGTEAF
TRBV6-5	ASSYLGTGTGELF
TRBV7-2	ASSAGLAAYEQY
TRBV15	ATSRDQVNYGYT
TRBV29-1	SSRAPEGYGYT
TRBV29-1	SVDLGWTGRNEQF
TRBV11-3	ASSLDISGELF
TRBV5-1	ASSTSAGGSGYT
TRBV9	ASSVVAGSDGELF